The rows below give T cell receptor beta chains drawn from one sample of a study of technical replicates of blood from several donors. The repertoire was sequenced with immunoSEQ multiplex PCR; TCRdb's copy has only in-frame clones and lacks some. The data contain 50,000 to 70,000 clones, 91% of them seen just once; the ten biggest clones take up around 3.9%. Source material: PBMCs. The receptors stem from a human donor in good health. Some clones in this sample may be carry-over from other donors' samples. CDR3s include the opening cysteine and the closing phenylalanine or tryptophan.

v_call	j_call	cdr3_aa
TRBV5-4	TRBJ2-7	CASSLANEQYF
TRBV7-9	TRBJ2-4	CASSLALVDQNIQYF
TRBV7-2	TRBJ2-7	CASSLGGSRNEQYF
TRBV7-2	TRBJ2-2	CASSPAASGRPGELFF
TRBV7-8	TRBJ2-3	CASSLVRTSSTDTQYF
TRBV30	TRBJ2-3	CAWSLTGLAELTQYF
TRBV27	TRBJ2-7	CASSSDSYEQYF
TRBV18	TRBJ2-7	CASSPGTGGAQQYF
TRBV7-2	TRBJ1-4	CASSLLGRSNEKLFF
TRBV10-3	TRBJ1-5	CAISTQPRQPQHF
TRBV6-1	TRBJ1-2	CASSEGVGQYGYTF
TRBV7-9	TRBJ2-1	CASTERGGSMFGQFF
TRBV6-1	TRBJ1-4	CASSESPDIQSKLFF
TRBV7-9	TRBJ2-1	CASSPTSEAVDEQFF
TRBV18	TRBJ2-7	CASSPNVGGTEQYF
TRBV29-1	TRBJ2-7	CSVTRGHSYEQYF
TRBV25-1	TRBJ2-3	CASSRPGADTQYF
TRBV2	TRBJ2-7	CASSYSGYHEQYF
TRBV27	TRBJ2-7	CASSFGFAAYEQYF
TRBV4-2	TRBJ1-4	CASSQAAQDNEKLFF
TRBV7-8	TRBJ1-2	CASSSHSSNYGYTF
TRBV7-9	TRBJ1-2	CASSSFMNYGYTF
TRBV6-4	TRBJ2-1	CASSELAGQYNEQFF
TRBV11-3	TRBJ2-2	CASSVGTGGRTGELFF
TRBV6-1	TRBJ2-4	CASSERPIPGIQYF
TRBV4-1	TRBJ2-2	CASSRASGGRNTGELFF
TRBV4-2	TRBJ2-7	CASSQDPASTEQYF
TRBV7-2	TRBJ1-1	CASSPVGGTAAAFF
TRBV10-3	TRBJ1-3	CAIRDSSGNTIYF
TRBV27	TRBJ2-7	CASSPAGPYEQYF
TRBV4-3	TRBJ1-2	CASSPQGDYGYTF
TRBV27	TRBJ1-1	CASSLDRRTEAFF
TRBV5-6	TRBJ1-3	CASSFFWGLSGNTIYF
TRBV2	TRBJ1-1	CASSEARGEAFF
TRBV18	TRBJ1-4	CASSPRQATNEKLFF